The 19 T cell receptor beta chains below were found in one sample sequenced in a study of blood T cell repertoires in COVID-19 (dated by TCRdb to 2019 to 2021). Library generation was performed with the immunoSEQ multiplex PCR assay. TCRdb limited this immuneACCESS table to in-frame rearrangements with V and J called. A share of clones is missing; checked studies link under half to unresolved V genes, and the rest is unexplained. For this sample the table gives about 500,000 clones, of which around 90% were detected only once. Of the sample, 7.8% falls within the top ten clones. The sequencing sample was made of peripheral blood. The receptor set was obtained from a woman between 45 and 60 years old with COVID-19, enrolled during active disease.

The chain couples TRBV27 to TRBJ2-3; D perhaps matches TRBD1 (6 bases). The V end lost 7 bases, the J end lost 1 base, and 21 bases lay between the germline ends. This CDR3 region has 17 residues. The germline gives CDR1 MNHEY, CDR2 SMNVEV (reference sequence). The DNA for the CDR3 is TGTGCCAGCACCCCCGGGTCTTACAGGGTCGGCACAGATACGCAGTATTTT. Translation: CASTPGSYRVGTDTQYF.

This chain joins TRBV28 and TRBJ2-1; 7 bases line up with TRBD1. With 5 bases clipped from V and 6 bases from J, the junction kept 7 bases outside the gene matches. Germline V lookup: CDR1 MDHEN, CDR2 SYDVKM. The CDR3 contains 14 residues. The CDR3 is CASSPTGYLNEQFF. The CDR3 nucleotides read TGTGCCAGCAGTCCGACAGGGTACCTCAATGAGCAGTTCTTC.

This clone was seen just once. The chain links TRBV2 to TRBJ1-1, with 9 bases matching TRBD1. The CDR3 runs 14 residues. CDR1 is SNHLY, CDR2 FYNNEI, per germline. Trimming took 8 bases from V and 3 from J; bases not matched to a gene: 7. The CDR3 sequence: CASSIDRGDTEAFF. The CDR3, as DNA: TGTGCCAGCTCCATTGACAGGGGGGACACTGAAGCTTTCTTT.

The chain links TRBV5-5 to TRBJ1-2; D perhaps matches TRBD1 (6 bases). Germline CDR1 and CDR2: SGHKS and YYEKEE (reference sequence). The CDR3 consists of 14 residues. V was clipped by 0 bases and J by 8 bases, with 14 bases between them. CDR3 in amino acids: CASSLDREIGGYTF. CDR3 nucleotide sequence: TGTGCCAGCAGCTTGGACAGGGAGATCGGCGGCTACACCTTC.

V usage is TRBV19 and J usage is TRBJ1-4; possibly TRBD1 for D (6 bases). The CDR3 is 15 residues long. V dropped 2 bases and J dropped 3 bases, with 10 bases sitting between them. CDR1 is LNHDA, CDR2 SQIVND, per germline (reference sequence). CDR3 DNA sequence: TGTGCCAGTAGTATACAGGGGTCCGCTAATGAAAAACTGTTTTTT. It codes for CASSIQGSANEKLFF. The full variable domain, with the rest looked up from reference TRBV19 and TRBJ1-4, is DGGITQSPKYLFRKEGQNVTLSCEQNLNHDAMYWYRQDPGQGLRLIYYSQIVNDFQKGDIAEGYSVSREKKESFPLTVTSAQKNPTAFYLCASSIQGSANEKLFFGSGTQLSVL.

J is TRBJ2-3 and V is TRBV30; 8 positions match TRBD2. Germline CDR1 GTSNPN, CDR2 SVGIG (reference sequence). V lost 7 bases, J lost 3 bases, and 9 bases stayed unmatched. CDR3 length: 14 residues. The CDR3 coding sequence is TGTGCCTACCTACGGGAGGGGAGTACAGATACGCAGTATTTT. Its translation: CAYLREGSTDTQYF.

The chain uses TRBV6-1 and TRBJ1-5; unclear D gene. The germline CDR1 and CDR2 sequences are MNHNS and SASEGT. The CDR3 extends over 18 amino acids. The V end lost 3 bases, the J end lost 1 base, and 19 bases lay between the germline ends. In nucleotides, the CDR3 is TGTGCCAGCAGTGATAGTTCGCGGGGTCTCAGAAGCAATCAGCCCCAGCATTTT. This gives the protein CASSDSSRGLRSNQPQHF.

V usage is TRBV18 and J usage is TRBJ1-1; D ambiguous. Trimming pared 6 bases from V and 3 bases from J, leaving 8 bases between. From germline, CDR1 is KGHSH and CDR2 LQKENI. The CDR3 spans 12 residues. The CDR3 loop reads CASSEGDTEAFF. CDR3 bases: TGTGCCAGCTCCGAGGGTGACACTGAAGCTTTCTTT.

The table lists this clone with a count of one. V and J are TRBV6-5 and TRBJ2-7; 9 bases agree with TRBD1. The length of the CDR3 is 14 residues. Trimming cost V 8 bases and J 3 bases; bases outside gene matches: 8. CDR1 and CDR2 from the germline V gene are MNHEY and SVGAGI. This chain's CDR3 is CASVYRGLGYEQYF. In DNA form, the CDR3 reads TGTGCCAGCGTCTACAGGGGGCTAGGCTACGAGCAGTACTTC.

V is TRBV5-1 and J is TRBJ2-5; 10 nucleotides align to TRBD1. V dropped 3 bases and J dropped 5; count of bases not matched to a gene: 7. This CDR3 has 15 residues. Germline V gene data show CDR1 as SGHRS and CDR2 as YFSETQ. The CDR3, as DNA: TGCGCCAGCAGCTCCAGGGACAGGGGAGGGGAGACCCAGTACTTC. Translation gives CASSSRDRGGETQYF.

The chain carries TRBV30 and TRBJ1-3; 7 nucleotides align to TRBD1. Germline V gene data show CDR1 as GTSNPN and CDR2 as SVGIG (reference sequence). Unmatched junction bases numbered 6, after V lost 4 bases and J lost 0 bases. The CDR3 consists of 15 residues. The CDR3 DNA is TGTGCCTGGAACGACAGGGTGATCTCTGGAAACACCATATATTTT. Its translation: CAWNDRVISGNTIYF.

The chain is built from TRBV19 and TRBJ2-7, with D perhaps matching TRBD2 (6 bases). The CDR3 covers 14 residues. The V gene lost 2 bases and the J gene lost 3 bases, with 11 bases spanning the gap. Germline CDR1 LNHDA, CDR2 SQIVND (reference sequence). The CDR3 region is CASSIKRGNYEQYF. In nucleotides, the CDR3 is TGTGCCAGTAGTATAAAACGGGGGAACTACGAGCAGTACTTC.

The J gene is TRBJ2-3, the V gene TRBV2, with 10 nucleotides matching TRBD2. This CDR3 region has 16 residues. The germline V gene encodes CDR1 SNHLY and CDR2 FYNNEI. Losses at the gene ends were 3 bases for V and 1 base for J; bases not matched to a gene: 4. The CDR3 DNA is TGTGCCAGCAGTGAGCTAACTAGCGGGGGCACAGATACGCAGTATTTT. Protein product: CASSELTSGGTDTQYF.

The chain joins TRBV5-1 to TRBJ2-7, with 8 bases aligning to TRBD2. The assigned J gene may be wrong: the sequence end matches TRBJ2-1 better. The germline V gene has CDR1 SGHRS and CDR2 YFSETQ. The CDR3 spans 15 residues. The CDR3 nucleotides read TGCGCCAGCAGCTTTAGCGGGGCTACCTTGGATGAGCAGTTCTTC. It yields the protein CASSFSGATLDEQFF.

The table lists this clone with a count of one. The rearrangement joins TRBV4-1 to TRBJ1-4; no clear D. V was trimmed by 4 bases and J by 8 bases, leaving 17 bases between them. This CDR3 has 15 amino acids. CDR1 is MGHRA, CDR2 YSYEKL, per germline. The CDR3 nucleotides are TGCGCCAGCAGCCTAGTGAAAGCGACCGGGGAAAAACTGTTTTTT. It encodes CASSLVKATGEKLFF.

The chain combines TRBV4-1 with TRBJ2-5, with D possibly TRBD2 on 6 matching bases. Trimming took off 4 bases at V and 2 bases at J, with 14 bases between the two ends. CDR1 is MGHRA and CDR2 is YSYEKL in the germline V gene. This CDR3 region has 15 residues. The CDR3 DNA reads as TGCGCCAGCAGCCTAGGCGAGCGGGTTCAAGAGACCCAGTACTTC. It specifies CASSLGERVQETQYF.

CDR3 protein: CASSSVPSWGGPFYEQYF. CDR3 DNA: TGTGCCAGCAGCTCCGTCCCGAGTTGGGGGGGCCCCTTCTACGAGCAGTACTTC. The chain employs TRBV5-4 and TRBJ2-7, with TRBD2 as a possible D gene (7 bases). Germline lookup yields CDR1 SGHNT and CDR2 YYREEE (reference sequence). The CDR3 is made up of 18 amino acids. The V end lost 3 bases, the J end lost 3 bases, and 25 bases lay between the germline ends.

This sequence joins TRBV7-9 and TRBJ2-1, with TRBD2 matching over 7 bases. Per germline, CDR1 SEHNR and CDR2 FQNEAQ (reference sequence). This CDR3 has 16 amino acids. Germline trimming cut 0 bases from V and 10 bases from J; bases unmatched to any gene: 12. This CDR3 is CASSLAPLGSGPEQFF. Written as DNA, the CDR3 is TGTGCCAGCAGCTTAGCCCCCCTGGGTAGCGGGCCCGAGCAGTTCTTC.

This chain links TRBV7-8 with TRBJ2-1; perhaps TRBD1 as D (6 bases). Per germline, CDR1 SGHVS and CDR2 FQNEAQ. The germline V and J ends were trimmed by 5 bases and 5 bases, with 10 bases remaining between them. CDR3 length equals 13 residues. CDR3 DNA: TGTGCCAGCAGCCGAAACAGGGACAATGAGCAGTTCTTC. It is translated as CASSRNRDNEQFF.